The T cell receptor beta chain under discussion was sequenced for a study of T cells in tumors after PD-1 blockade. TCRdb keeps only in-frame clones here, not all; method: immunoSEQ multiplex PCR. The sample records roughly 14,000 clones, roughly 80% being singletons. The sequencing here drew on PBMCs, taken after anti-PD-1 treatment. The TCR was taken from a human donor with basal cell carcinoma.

Here the CDR3 DNA reads TGTGCCTGGAGTGTACTGCTTCCCCCGGACACCGGGGAGCTGTTTTTT. Protein sequence: CAWSVLLPPDTGELFF. The chain combines TRBV30 with TRBJ2-2, with D unclear. Germline V lookup: CDR1 GTSNPN, CDR2 SVGIG (reference sequence). This CDR3 comprises 16 residues. V was shortened by 0 bases and J by 3 bases, with 14 bases between the two germline ends. Full variable domain (outside the CDR3, taken from reference TRBV30 and TRBJ2-2): SQTIHQWPATLVQPVGSPLSLECTVEGTSNPNLYWYRQAAGRGLQLLFYSVGIGQISSEVPQNLSASRPQDRQFILSSKKLLLSDSGFYLCAWSVLLPPDTGELFFGEGSRLTVL.